This TCR beta chain was captured in a study of molecular identifiers for immune sequencing clone quantification. Regarding the study as a whole: Effector cells kept over 99% of their molecules in clones above 20 RNA copies, while naive cells kept under 1% there.

Each CDR3 protein is one row after TCRdb ran MiXCR on the PCR reads. The table lists about 640,000 distinct CDR3 sequences, around 20% of them singletons, with under 0.95% in the top ten. The length of the CDR3 is 13 residues. Germline CDR1 is SGHNT and CDR2 is YYREEE (reference sequence). Trimming removed 4 bases at V and 0 bases at J, with 7 bases between. In regard to this clonotype: Its target is unknown.

Sequencing used naive CD8+ T cells from blood, with Jurkat cell RNA spiked in. The sample's subset: FACS-sorted CD8+CD4-CCR7+CD45RA+ naive T cells. The TCR sequence derives from a human donor in good health. Some libraries in this study had Jurkat cell RNA spiked in. The chain uses TRBV5-4 and TRBJ1-1; no reliable D call. The DNA of the CDR3 is TGTGCCAGCAGCCCTTGGCTGAACACTGAAGCTTTCTTT. This gives the protein CASSPWLNTEAFF.